A selection of T cell receptor beta chains follows, all from one sample in a study of T cells after yellow fever vaccination. One entry per CDR3 protein results from TCRdb running MiXCR on the 5' RACE reads. The data show 150,000 to 200,000 distinct CDR3 sequences, roughly 8.8% seen once. Source: CD8+ T cells sorted from PBMCs, taken 45 days after the yellow fever booster vaccination. These receptors all come from a man younger than 30 who received the YFV17D yellow fever vaccine. Each CDR3 is given with its conserved first and last residue. Fields, in order: V gene, clone size, J gene, D gene, CDR3 length, CDR3 DNA, CDR3 protein. D genes are given only for firm matches. A row's size may be missing; if present it is once, few, many or a size class.

TRBV20-1,many,TRBJ2-3,TRBD2,14,TGCAGTGCTAATAGCGGGTCTAGCACAGATACGCAGTATTTT,CSANSGSSTDTQYF
TRBV12-3/TRBV12-4,many,TRBJ2-5,.,15,TGTGCCAGCAGTTCCCCCGACAGGGAGGGAGAGACCCAGTACTTC,CASSSPDREGETQYF
TRBV27,few,TRBJ2-2,.,14,TGTGCCAGCAGTTCCCGGCGGGTCACCGGGGAGCTGTTTTTT,CASSSRRVTGELFF
TRBV5-1,many,TRBJ2-1,TRBD2,16,TGCGCCAGCAGCTCCTCGGGCGGGGGACCGCCCCTTGATCAGTTCTTC,CASSSSGGGPPLDQFF
TRBV18,.,TRBJ1-4,.,16,TGTGCCAGCTCACCAGTGGTAGCGGATGGTAGTGAAAAACTGTTTTTT,CASSPVVADGSEKLFF
TRBV9,.,TRBJ1-5,.,14,TGTGCCAGCAGCGTAGGGCAGGGCAATCAGCCCCAGCATTTT,CASSVGQGNQPQHF
TRBV20-1,.,TRBJ2-7,.,12,TGCAGTGCTAGGGTGTCGGCCTACGAGCAGTACTTC,CSARVSAYEQYF
TRBV9,.,TRBJ1-5,.,15,TGTGCCAGCAGCGCCTGGGGGGAGACGGGTCAGCCCCAGCATTTT,CASSAWGETGQPQHF
TRBV6-5,few,TRBJ1-5,.,15,TGTGCCAGCAGTTACTCGGCCAGGGGCAATCAGCCCCAGCATTTT,CASSYSARGNQPQHF
TRBV29-1,.,TRBJ1-6,.,15,TGCAGCGCCCGGGGACCTCGCCAGGGTAATTCACCCCTCCACTTT,CSARGPRQGNSPLHF
TRBV7-9,.,TRBJ2-3,.,15,TGTGCCAGCAGCTTATCTACAGCCGTCACAGATACGCAGTATTTT,CASSLSTAVTDTQYF
TRBV7-3,.,TRBJ2-2,.,14,TGTGCCAGCAGGCTGGGCTCGGACACCGGGGAGCTGTTTTTT,CASRLGSDTGELFF
TRBV4-1,few,TRBJ1-6,TRBD1,16,TGCGCCAGCAGCCAGCAGGACAGGGGGCGAAATTCACCCCTCCACTTT,CASSQQDRGRNSPLHF
TRBV12-3/TRBV12-4,.,TRBJ2-5,TRBD2,15,TGTGCCAGCAGTGTTCTTAGCGGGGGGGGAGAGACCCAGTACTTC,CASSVLSGGGETQYF
TRBV4-1,many,TRBJ1-1,.,13,TGCGCCAGCAGTAGTAGGGAAGTTGCTGAAGCTTTCTTT,CASSSREVAEAFF
TRBV10-3,.,TRBJ1-2,.,14,TGTGCCATCAGTGCTGGGGGTTCATTCTATGGCTACACCTTC,CAISAGGSFYGYTF
TRBV4-1,few,TRBJ1-1,.,12,TGCGCCAGCAGCCACGGTAACACTGAAGCTTTCTTT,CASSHGNTEAFF
TRBV6-2/TRBV6-3,.,TRBJ2-7,TRBD2,13,TGTGCCAGCAGCCTCCGGGAGGTCTACGAGCAGTACTTC,CASSLREVYEQYF